This paragraph covers one T cell receptor beta chain sequence. Its antigen remains unidentified. This entry belongs to a study of radiation and T cells in renal cell carcinoma. Study as a whole: Nephrectomy followed 15 Gy stereotactic body radiation by 4 weeks.

Study findings and constraints: In blood, top tumor clones expanded by 2 weeks, shrinking by 4. Baseline intratumoral clonotype presence is unknown without pretreatment biopsies.

The CDR3 spans 13 residues. V was clipped by 4 bases and J by 6 bases; unmatched bases: 9. Germline V gene sequence: CDR1 SQVTM, CDR2 ANQGSEA. The time point is: baseline pretreatment blood. The treatment is: 15 Gy SBRT to primary tumor, nephrectomy 4 weeks later. Serial blood draws occurred at baseline and 2 and 4 weeks post-SBRT. Using immunoSEQ multiplex PCR, the repertoire was profiled, and TCRdb retains in-frame clones only, with some absent. The sample contains about 50,000 clones, roughly 84% of which appear only once. The receptor's source is a woman aged 70-85 years with renal cell carcinoma. This specimen was blood, taken from a patient whose treatment included radiotherapy and nephrectomy. V and J are TRBV29-1 and TRBJ2-7; 7 bases line up with TRBD1. The CDR3 DNA reads TGCAGCGTTGCCCCTTCGACAGGGACCGAGCAGTACTTC. This codes for CSVAPSTGTEQYF.